This TCR beta chain emerged from a study of shared clonotypes between healthy human individuals. Germline CDR1 is SGHAT and CDR2 is FQNNGV. The V end was cut by 0 bases, the J end by 7 bases, with 19 bases between. CDR3 length: 17 amino acids. Positively selected for CCR7, the CD45RO-negative cells used as naive CD8 cells excluded terminally differentiated effector memory CD45RA+ cells. Donation came from healthy HIV-negative adults that had no recent acute infections or vaccinations. Adult Caucasians living in Nashville, Tennessee made up all of the donors. Here immunoSEQ multiplex PCR was the method, and the copy in TCRdb shows in-frame clones only, minus some. The data hold about 600,000 clones, with nearly 97% observed a single time. Study observations and caveats: Clonotype sharing levels among donors were expected to vary with sequencing depth. The diversity represented, both genetic and in exposure history, was limited by few donors.

This clone showed up just once. The antigen remains undetermined. This TCR came from a woman in her thirties in good health. Material: naive CD8+ T cells sorted from blood. The chain recombines TRBV11-2 with TRBJ2-1; D possibly corresponds to TRBD2 (5 bases). DNA for the CDR3: TGTGCCAGCAGCTTAGATCCCCTAGCAGTCCCAGAGAATGAGCAGTTCTTC. It specifies CASSLDPLAVPENEQFF.